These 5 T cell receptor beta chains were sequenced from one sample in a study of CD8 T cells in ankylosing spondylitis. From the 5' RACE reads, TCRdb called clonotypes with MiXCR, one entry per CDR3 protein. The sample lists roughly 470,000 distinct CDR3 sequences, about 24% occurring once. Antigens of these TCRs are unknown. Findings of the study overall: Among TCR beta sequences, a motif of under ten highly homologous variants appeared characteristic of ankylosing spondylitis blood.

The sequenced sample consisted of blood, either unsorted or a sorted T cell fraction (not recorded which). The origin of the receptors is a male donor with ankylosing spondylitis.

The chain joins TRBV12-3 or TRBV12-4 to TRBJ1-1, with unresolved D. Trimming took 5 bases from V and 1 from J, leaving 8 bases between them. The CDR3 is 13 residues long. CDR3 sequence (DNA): TGTGCCAGCAGTCGGGTCAGGAACACTGAAGCTTTCTTT. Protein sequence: CASSRVRNTEAFF.

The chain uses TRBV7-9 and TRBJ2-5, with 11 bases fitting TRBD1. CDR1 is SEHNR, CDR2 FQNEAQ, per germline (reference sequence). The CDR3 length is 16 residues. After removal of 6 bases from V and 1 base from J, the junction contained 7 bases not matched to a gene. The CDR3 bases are TGTGCCAGCAGAAAAACCGGGACAGGGGGCCAAGAGACCCAGTACTTC. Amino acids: CASRKTGTGGQETQYF.

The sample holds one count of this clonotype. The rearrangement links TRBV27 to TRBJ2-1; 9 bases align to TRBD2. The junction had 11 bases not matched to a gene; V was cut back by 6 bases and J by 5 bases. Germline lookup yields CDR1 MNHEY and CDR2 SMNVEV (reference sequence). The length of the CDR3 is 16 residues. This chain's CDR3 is CASSPRGAGGDNEQFF. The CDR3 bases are TGTGCCAGCAGCCCCAGGGGAGCGGGAGGTGACAATGAGCAGTTCTTC.

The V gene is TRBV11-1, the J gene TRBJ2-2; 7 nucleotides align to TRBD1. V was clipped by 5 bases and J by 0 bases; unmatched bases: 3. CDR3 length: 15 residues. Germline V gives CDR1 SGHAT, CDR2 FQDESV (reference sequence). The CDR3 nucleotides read TGTGCCAGCAGCCGCGGACAGGCGAACACCGGGGAGCTGTTTTTT. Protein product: CASSRGQANTGELFF.

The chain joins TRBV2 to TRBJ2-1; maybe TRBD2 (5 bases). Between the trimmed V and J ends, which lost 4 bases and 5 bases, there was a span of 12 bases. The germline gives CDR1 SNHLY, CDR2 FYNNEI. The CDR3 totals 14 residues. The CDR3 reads CASSALGLDNEQFF. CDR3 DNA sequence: TGTGCCAGCAGTGCCCTTGGACTCGACAATGAGCAGTTCTTC.